The 16 T cell receptor beta chains below come from one sample, sequenced in a study of T-cell reconstitution after alpha-beta-depleted transplantation in children. A library of TCRbeta sequences, prepared with unique molecular identifiers, was generated. TCRdb reprocessed the PCR reads with MiXCR, giving one entry per CDR3 protein. Of 200,000 or so distinct CDR3 sequences in the sample, roughly 6.5% were seen once. The sequencing here drew on PBMCs, taken before TCRalphabeta/CD19-depleted stem cell transplant. Every receptor here comes from a girl under two years old with combined immunodeficiency, due to receive a stem cell transplant.

This clonotype has just a few counts. This chain joins TRBV20-1 and TRBJ2-5; D gene unclear. This CDR3 region has 12 residues. V was pared by 3 bases and J by 5 bases, with 10 bases between. Germline values: CDR1 DFQATT, CDR2 SNEGSKA (reference sequence). The CDR3 region has the DNA TGCAGTGCTAGTCTCTCCCCGGAGACCCAGTACTTC. This sequence encodes CSASLSPETQYF.

This clonotype was recorded many times. This rearrangement joins TRBV11-2 to TRBJ1-6, with TRBD1 as a possible D gene (5 bases). Trimming stripped 0 bases from V and 3 bases from J, with 15 bases between. Germline lookup yields CDR1 SGHAT and CDR2 FQNNGV. CDR3 length equals 18 residues. The CDR3 nucleotides are TGTGCCAGCAGCTTAGATTTCGCTCCCCAGGGCTATAATTCACCCCTCCACTTT. Translated, it gives CASSLDFAPQGYNSPLHF.

This clonotype occurred many times. This chain connects TRBV12-3 or TRBV12-4 to TRBJ2-5, with a weak D call TRBD2 (6 bases). Trimming stripped 3 bases from V and 5 bases from J, with 19 bases between. This CDR3 is 16 amino acids long. The CDR3, as DNA: TGTGCCAGCAGTTTGATCAGCGGGCCCCACAGGGAGACCCAGTACTTC. It specifies CASSLISGPHRETQYF.

This clonotype was observed many times. V is TRBV5-5 and J is TRBJ2-3; 8 nucleotides align to TRBD2. Unmatched junction bases numbered 7, after V lost 2 bases and J lost 2 bases. Germline V lookup: CDR1 SGHKS, CDR2 YYEKEE (reference sequence). The length of the CDR3 is 16 residues. CDR3 DNA sequence: TGTGCCAGCAGCTTCATCTTAGCGGGGAACACAGATACGCAGTATTTT. Its translation is CASSFILAGNTDTQYF.

This clonotype was seen repeatedly, ten times or more. The J gene is TRBJ2-2, the V gene TRBV6-2 or TRBV6-3; 10 bases align to TRBD2. In germline, CDR1 is MNHEY, CDR2 SVGEGT. The junction had 13 bases not matched to a gene; V was cut back by 5 bases and J by 7 bases. This CDR3 has 17 residues. This chain's CDR3 is CASSTPASGRTIGELFF. CDR3 in DNA: TGTGCCAGCAGTACCCCGGCTAGCGGGAGAACGATCGGGGAGCTGTTTTTT.

The chain employs TRBV6-2 or TRBV6-3 and TRBJ2-5, with TRBD2 matching 7 bases. In germline, CDR1 is MNHEY, CDR2 SVGEGT. CDR3 length equals 15 residues. The CDR3 DNA reads TGTGCAACCGCCCCAATCCGGGACTATCAAGAGACCCAGTACTTC. Its protein is CATAPIRDYQETQYF.

This clonotype was seen many times. The V and J genes are TRBV28 and TRBJ2-5; unclear D gene. Germline-derived CDR1 and CDR2 are MDHEN and SYDVKM. V lost 10 bases and J 3 bases, leaving 15 bases between the germline ends. This CDR3 contains 13 residues. In DNA, the CDR3 is TGTGCCATCGGTCCGTACGTTGAAGAGACCCAGTACTTC. Its protein is CAIGPYVEETQYF.

This clonotype showed up many times. The V gene is TRBV29-1, the J gene TRBJ2-1; maybe TRBD2 (5 bases). Germline V lookup: CDR1 SQVTM, CDR2 ANQGSEA. The CDR3 contains 15 residues. The germline V and J ends were trimmed by 0 bases and 7 bases, with 16 bases remaining between them. CDR3 sequence reads: CSVEERPGESNEQFF. CDR3 coding DNA: TGCAGCGTTGAAGAACGTCCCGGGGAATCGAATGAGCAGTTCTTC.

This clonotype was found many times. The chain has TRBV9 and TRBJ2-1; D possibly corresponds to TRBD2 (6 bases). Germline V CDR1 and CDR2: SGDLS, YYNGEE. With 6 bases removed from V and 5 bases from J, the gap between germline ends came to 18 bases. The CDR3 is 15 residues long. The CDR3 DNA reads as TGTGCCAGCAACCCGTGGGACTCCCCCAACAATGAGCAGTTCTTC. This gives the protein CASNPWDSPNNEQFF.

This clonotype has a single count. The V gene is TRBV4-3, the J gene TRBJ2-1, with TRBD1 as a possible D gene (5 bases). Looked up from germline, CDR1 is LGHNA and CDR2 is YSLEER. Trimming shortened V by 0 bases and J by 6 bases, and 12 bases separated the two germline ends. The CDR3 extends over 15 amino acids. Written as DNA, the CDR3 is TGCGCCAGCAGCCAAGATGGCCAGGGATTCAATGAGCAGTTCTTC. Residues: CASSQDGQGFNEQFF.

The table lists this clonotype with many counts. This rearrangement joins TRBV28 to TRBJ1-5; D is unclear. Germline assignment: CDR1 MDHEN and CDR2 SYDVKM. V was pared by 7 bases and J by 5 bases, with 15 bases between. This CDR3 contains 14 residues. The CDR3 bases are TGTGCCAGCAAATTGGTAAGCCTGCATCAGCCCCAGCATTTT. Translated: CASKLVSLHQPQHF.

This clonotype was counted ten times or more. The chain employs TRBV24-1 and TRBJ2-2; weak D call: TRBD2 (6 bases). Per the germline V gene, CDR1 is KGHDR and CDR2 is SFDVKD. V was clipped by 0 bases and J by 6 bases, with 19 bases between them. The CDR3 contains 18 residues. CDR3 DNA: TGTGCCACCAGTGATTTGTCGCTTGGCGGGAACCGCTCCGGGGAGCTGTTTTTT. Translation gives CATSDLSLGGNRSGELFF.

At least ten counts were recorded for this clonotype. The chain couples TRBV3-1 to TRBJ2-4, with D possibly TRBD2 on 5 matching bases. V was cut by 1 base and J by 8 bases, with 15 bases left in between. The CDR3 has 15 amino acids. Germline V lookup: CDR1 LGHDT, CDR2 YNNKEL (reference sequence). The CDR3: CASSQGSLAADIQYF. The CDR3 DNA reads TGTGCCAGCAGCCAAGGTAGCCTAGCTGCGGACATTCAGTACTTC. The variable domain in full, with the rest retrieved from reference TRBV3-1 and TRBJ2-4, is DTAVSQTPKYLVTQMGNDKSIKCEQNLGHDTMYWYKQDSKKFLKIMFSYNNKELIINETVPNRFSPKSPDKAHLNLHINSLELGDSAVYFCASSQGSLAADIQYFGAGTRLSVL.

This clonotype occurred many times. The chain joins TRBV29-1 to TRBJ1-1; TRBD1 is a possible D gene (6 bases). The germline CDR1 and CDR2 sequences are SQVTM and ANQGSEA. Trimming left V 4 bases short and J 4 bases short, with 13 bases between. This CDR3 region has 13 residues. The CDR3 is CSVGGQYSTEAFF. The CDR3 region has the DNA TGCAGCGTTGGAGGACAGTACTCCACTGAAGCTTTCTTT.

This clonotype was detected many times. The CDR3: CASSLTRGAGTDTQYF. The CDR3, as DNA: TGTGCCAGCAGCTTAACTCGGGGGGCTGGCACAGATACGCAGTATTTT. The chain links TRBV7-3 to TRBJ2-3; D perhaps matches TRBD2 (7 bases). CDR3 size: 16 residues. V was shortened by 0 bases and J by 1 base, with 11 bases between the two germline ends. Germline values: CDR1 SGHTA, CDR2 FQGTGA. Combining the CDR3 with reference TRBV7-3 and TRBJ2-3 gives the whole variable domain GAGVSQTPSNKVTEKGKYVELRCDPISGHTALYWYRQSLGQGPEFLIYFQGTGAADDSGLPNDRFFAVRPEGSVSTLKIQRTERGDSAVYLCASSLTRGAGTDTQYFGPGTRLTVL.

This clonotype has a count of ten or more. The chain employs TRBV9 and TRBJ2-5; 9 bases align to TRBD2. Trimming removed 3 bases from V and 5 bases from J; junction bases left unmatched: 5. In germline, CDR1 is SGDLS, CDR2 YYNGEE. The CDR3 length is 14 residues. CDR3 sequence: CASSGLAGPETQYF. The DNA of the CDR3 is TGTGCCAGCAGCGGTCTAGCGGGGCCCGAGACCCAGTACTTC.